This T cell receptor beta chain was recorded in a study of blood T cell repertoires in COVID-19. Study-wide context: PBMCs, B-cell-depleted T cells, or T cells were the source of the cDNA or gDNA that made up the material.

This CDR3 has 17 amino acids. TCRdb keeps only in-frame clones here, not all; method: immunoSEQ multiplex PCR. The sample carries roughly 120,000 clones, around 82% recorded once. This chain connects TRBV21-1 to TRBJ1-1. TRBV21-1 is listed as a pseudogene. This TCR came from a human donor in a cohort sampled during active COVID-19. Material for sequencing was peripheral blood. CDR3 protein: CASSKGLDGGVNTEAFF. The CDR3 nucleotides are TGTGCCAGCAGCAAGGGGTTGGACGGAGGGGTGAACACTGAAGCTTTCTTT.